This passage covers 23 T cell receptor beta chains from one sample sequenced in a study of vaccination and CD4 T cells after COVID-19. The Oncomine TCR Beta short-read assay generated sequence data from the DNA of cultured CD4+ T cells. MiXCR was run by TCRdb on the PCR reads, yielding one entry per CDR3 protein. The table has over 10,000 distinct CDR3 sequences, 25% to 30% seen once. The treatment here: roughly ten-day PBMC culture with coronavirus spike peptide pools or control peptides (ViraFEST assay). These TCRs' antigens remain unknown. The material was CD4+ T cells from blood, cultured in vitro, obtained before SARS-CoV-2 vaccination. These receptors were obtained from a human donor who received a COVID-19 vaccine.

V is TRBV12-3 or TRBV12-4 and J is TRBJ2-7, with D maybe TRBD1 (6 bases). The V gene lost 5 bases and the J gene lost 5 bases, with 19 bases spanning the gap. The CDR3 spans 15 residues. CDR3 in DNA: TGTGCCAGCAGTCTACAGATCGACAGGACGGACGAGCAGTACTTC. Its translation: CASSLQIDRTDEQYF.

This clonotype is medium-sized (0.01 to 0.1%) by share. This chain uses TRBV24-1 with TRBJ2-3, with 8 positions matching TRBD2. The CDR3 spans 16 residues. J was trimmed by 0 bases and V by 4 bases; bases with no gene match: 5. The germline gives CDR1 KGHDR, CDR2 SFDVKD. CDR3: CATSDPAGGSTDTQYF. The CDR3 DNA reads TGTGCCACCAGTGACCCGGCGGGGGGAAGCACAGATACGCAGTATTTT.

There are a few counts of this clonotype. The chain joins TRBV2 to TRBJ1-5; 7 bases fit TRBD1. The CDR3 has 15 amino acids. Trimming removed 4 bases from V and 2 bases from J; junction bases left unmatched: 5. Germline lookup yields CDR1 SNHLY and CDR2 FYNNEI. The CDR3: CASSAGGQGNQPQHF. The CDR3 coding sequence is TGTGCCAGCAGTGCGGGAGGACAGGGCAATCAGCCCCAGCATTTT.

The J gene is TRBJ2-3, the V gene TRBV27; D gene ambiguous. This CDR3 is 14 amino acids long. Germline assignment: CDR1 MNHEY and CDR2 SMNVEV (reference sequence). Deletions cut 3 bases from V and 1 base from J, with 8 bases between. CDR3 loop: CASSLGTRTDTQYF. CDR3 coding DNA: TGTGCCAGCAGTTTGGGTACCCGCACAGATACGCAGTATTTT.

The rearrangement uses TRBV7-7 and TRBJ2-3; D could derive from TRBD1 or TRBD2 (5 bases each). This CDR3 is built from 14 residues. Germline loops: CDR1 SSHAT, CDR2 FNYEAQ (reference sequence). V shed 0 bases and J shed 6 bases, with 10 bases lying between them. The CDR3 DNA sequence: TGTGCCAGCAGCTTAGCGGGATGGGGGGATACGCAGTATTTT. Encoded protein: CASSLAGWGDTQYF. Together with reference TRBV7-7 and TRBJ2-3, the CDR3 gives the full variable domain: GAGVSQSPRYKVTKRGQDVTLRCDPISSHATLYWYQQALGQGPEFLTYFNYEAQPDKSGLPSDRFSAERPEGSISTLTIQRTEQRDSAMYRCASSLAGWGDTQYFGPGTRLTVL.

The rearrangement joins TRBV2 to TRBJ1-6, with D hard to call. The CDR3 totals 15 residues. V was clipped by 1 base and J by 7 bases, with 11 bases between them. CDR1 and CDR2 (germline): SNHLY, FYNNEI. Here the CDR3 reads CASSEGKRLNSPLHF. The CDR3 DNA is TGTGCCAGCAGTGAAGGGAAGCGCCTCAATTCACCCCTCCACTTT. The variable domain in full, completed from reference TRBV2 and TRBJ1-6, reads EPEVTQTPSHQVTQMGQEVILRCVPISNHLYFYWYRQILGQKVEFLVSFYNNEISEKSEIFDDQFSVERPDGSNFTLKIRSTKLEDSAMYFCASSEGKRLNSPLHFGNGTRLTVT.

The chain combines TRBV6-5 with TRBJ2-1; 11 bases line up with TRBD2. This CDR3 has 17 amino acids. CDR1 and CDR2 from the germline V gene are MNHEY and SVGAGI. V lost 0 bases, J lost 3 bases, and 4 bases stayed unmatched. The CDR3 DNA follows: TGTGCCAGCAGTTACTCTCCTAGCGGGGGGCTCTACAATGAGCAGTTCTTC. Amino acid sequence: CASSYSPSGGLYNEQFF.

The V call is TRBV9, the J call TRBJ2-6; 10 positions match TRBD1. Germline CDR1 SGDLS, CDR2 YYNGEE. V lost 4 bases and J lost 0; bases outside the gene matches: 10. The CDR3 runs to 19 residues. As DNA, the CDR3 is TGTGCCAGCAGCCTGGGGACAGGGGCCGTATACTCTGGGGCCAACGTCCTGACTTTC. This encodes CASSLGTGAVYSGANVLTF.

CDR3 sequence: CATSGTGTDQETQYF. CDR3 nucleotides: TGTGCCACCAGTGGGACGGGGACAGACCAAGAGACCCAGTACTTC. The rearrangement joins TRBV24-1 to TRBJ2-5; the match to TRBD1 covers 7 bases. J lost 0 bases, V lost 5 bases, and 5 bases had no gene match. Germline-derived CDR1 and CDR2 are KGHDR and SFDVKD. The CDR3 runs to 15 residues.

This chain uses TRBV4-1 with TRBJ1-5; the D is unclear. The CDR3 has 16 residues. Between the trimmed V and J ends, which lost 0 bases and 3 bases, there was a span of 12 bases. Germline lookup yields CDR1 MGHRA and CDR2 YSYEKL. CDR3 in DNA: TGCGCCAGCAGCCAAGAGGCCAGCCTGCACAATCAGCCCCAGCATTTT. Translating gives CASSQEASLHNQPQHF.

This clonotype has only a few counts. The chain is built from TRBV7-8 and TRBJ2-2; TRBD2 aligns across 9 bases. CDR1 SGHVS and CDR2 FQNEAQ come from the germline V gene. V shed 1 base and J 2 bases; nucleotides not matched to a gene: 2. This CDR3 contains 16 residues. CDR3 bases: TGTGCCAGCAGCTTAGGAGCGGGGGGCAACACCGGGGAGCTGTTTTTT. The encoded protein is CASSLGAGGNTGELFF. The full variable domain, its missing parts supplied by reference TRBV7-8 and TRBJ2-2, is GAGVSQSPRYKVAKRGQDVALRCDPISGHVSLFWYQQALGQGPEFLTYFQNEAQLDKSGLPSDRFFAERPEGSVSTLKIQRTQQEDSAVYLCASSLGAGGNTGELFFGEGSRLTVL.

As concerns this clonotype: The junction departs from germline at one end; a sequencing error may be responsible. The genes are TRBV10-3 and TRBJ2-6; D remains unclear. This CDR3 has 15 amino acids. Germline V CDR1 and CDR2: ENHRY, SYGVKD. The CDR3 sequence: CAISESGSGTNVLTF. CDR3 sequence (DNA): TGTGCCATCAGTGAGTCCGGCTCTGGGACCAACGTCCTGACTTTC.

The rearrangement uses TRBV12-3 or TRBV12-4 and TRBJ2-5, with D possibly being TRBD1 or TRBD2 (6 bases each). The CDR3 sequence is 14 residues long. Trimming shortened V by 1 base and J by 1 base, and 7 bases separated the two germline ends. In nucleotides, the CDR3 is TGTGCCAGCAGTTTAGGGGGGGCCCAAGAGACCCAGTACTTC. It is translated as CASSLGGAQETQYF.

The rearrangement uses TRBV20-1 and TRBJ1-5, with D hard to call. The germline V gene has CDR1 DFQATT and CDR2 SNEGSKA (reference sequence). The CDR3 totals 12 residues. Trimming took 7 bases from V and 3 from J, leaving 10 bases between them. The CDR3 nucleotides are TGCAGTGTTTGGAGACTCAATCAGCCCCAGCATTTT. Translating gives CSVWRLNQPQHF.

The chain links TRBV9 to TRBJ1-1, with 11 bases lining up with TRBD1. The V and J ends lost 5 bases and 4 bases, in that order; junction bases with no gene match: 4. CDR3 size: 14 residues. CDR1 is SGDLS, CDR2 YYNGEE, per germline. CDR3 sequence (DNA): TGTGCCAGCAGAGGGACAGGGGGGACCACTGAAGCTTTCTTT. Amino acid sequence: CASRGTGGTTEAFF.

The chain links TRBV30 to TRBJ2-7; D call uncertain. V was cut by 0 bases and J by 7 bases, with 25 bases left in between. The CDR3 has 17 amino acids. Germline V gene data show CDR1 as GTSNPN and CDR2 as SVGIG (reference sequence). CDR3 sequence: CAWSVRSDSPKLMEQYF. DNA for the CDR3: TGTGCCTGGAGTGTCCGGTCCGATTCCCCCAAACTTATGGAGCAGTACTTC.

Details on this clonotype: It may be a read error: a sequence one base away is much more abundant. The genes are TRBV24-1 and TRBJ1-2; no clear D. CDR3 length: 15 amino acids. CDR1 is KGHDR, CDR2 SFDVKD, per germline. Trimming took 4 bases from V and 6 from J, leaving 17 bases between them. In DNA, the CDR3 is TGTGCCACCAGTGACGCCGACACTAACCACCATGGCTACACCTTC. This gives the protein CATSDADTNHHGYTF.

This clonotype was counted only a few times. The chain recombines TRBV11-3 with TRBJ2-7; TRBD2 aligns across 11 bases. CDR1 SGHNT and CDR2 YENEEA come from the germline V gene. The CDR3 contains 14 residues. After removal of 5 bases from V and 4 bases from J, the junction contained 4 bases not matched to a gene. The CDR3 sequence is CASSLLAGAYEQYF. The CDR3 DNA sequence: TGTGCCAGCAGCCTACTAGCGGGGGCTTACGAGCAGTACTTC. The variable domain in full, completed from reference TRBV11-3 and TRBJ2-7, reads EAGVVQSPRYKIIEKKQPVAFWCNPISGHNTLYWYLQNLGQGPELLIRYENEEAVDDSQLPKDRFSAERLKGVDSTLKIQPAELGDSAVYLCASSLLAGAYEQYFGPGTRLTVT.

This clonotype was observed a handful of times. This chain links TRBV6-5 with TRBJ2-3; TRBD2 might be the D (5 bases). V lost 0 bases, J lost 1 base, and 11 bases lay in between. Germline CDR1 and CDR2: MNHEY and SVGAGI. This CDR3 is built from 16 residues. DNA of the CDR3: TGTGCCAGCAGTTACTCGTCCGGGGTTGGCACAGATACGCAGTATTTT. This codes for CASSYSSGVGTDTQYF.

This clonotype has just a few counts. This chain links TRBV2 with TRBJ1-1; D gene unclear. CDR1 and CDR2 (germline): SNHLY, FYNNEI. The CDR3 length is 13 residues. The V end lost 0 bases, the J end lost 7 bases, and 9 bases lay between the germline ends. The CDR3 here is CASSEARGGEAFF. In nucleotides, the CDR3 is TGTGCCAGCAGTGAAGCGCGAGGCGGTGAAGCTTTCTTT.

A few counts support this clonotype. The chain uses TRBV15 and TRBJ2-7, with 7 positions matching TRBD1. The germline V gene encodes CDR1 LNHNV and CDR2 YYDKDF (reference sequence). Losses at the gene ends were 0 bases for V and 2 bases for J; bases not matched to a gene: 4. CDR3 length: 15 residues. DNA of the CDR3: TGTGCCACCAGCAGAGACAGGGGGATTACCTACGAGCAGTACTTC. Its translation is CATSRDRGITYEQYF. Combining the CDR3 with reference TRBV15 and TRBJ2-7 gives the whole variable domain DAMVIQNPRYQVTQFGKPVTLSCSQTLNHNVMYWYQQKSSQAPKLLFHYYDKDFNNEADTPDNFQSRRPNTSFCFLDIRSPGLGDTAMYLCATSRDRGITYEQYFGPGTRLTVT.

A remark on this clonotype: A clone one base away is much larger, so this may be a read error. The V and J genes are TRBV20-1 and TRBJ2-3; 9 positions match TRBD2. Germline loops: CDR1 DFQATT, CDR2 SNEGSKA (reference sequence). CDR3 length: 16 residues. The CDR3 coding sequence is TGCAGTGCTATGGTTCCGCGGGGGGGCGGGACAGATACGCGGTATTTT. It specifies CSAMVPRGGGTDTRYF.

This clonotype was observed a handful of times. V and J are TRBV7-6 and TRBJ2-7; D possibly corresponds to TRBD2 (6 bases). This CDR3 comprises 14 residues. Trimming pared 0 bases from V and 0 bases from J, leaving 6 bases between. The germline V gene has CDR1 SGHVS and CDR2 FNYEAQ. The CDR3 nucleotides are TGTGCCAGCAGCTTAGCGGGGGGCTCCTACGAGCAGTACTTC. This sequence encodes CASSLAGGSYEQYF.